These 2 T cell receptor beta chains were sequenced from one sample in a study of blood T cells in healthy people across ages. For the second PCR, which ran for roughly 7 to 11 cycles, a sample-barcoded 5' primer and a J-beta primer mix were used. TCRdb reprocessed the 5' RACE reads via MiXCR and lists one record per CDR3 protein. This sample yields approximately 800,000 distinct CDR3 sequences, of which 25% to 30% are seen a single time; 2.5% to 3.5% belongs to the top ten. The data were also submitted as part of a second study, on T cells of mothers and their children.

The sample comprised blood. Receptors originate from a boy younger than 18 in good health.

The chain has TRBV9 and TRBJ2-5; D uncertain. The DNA end favors TRBJ2-7, so the J call may be wrong. CDR1 and CDR2 (germline): SGDLS, YYNGEE. The CDR3 is 13 residues long. In DNA, the CDR3 is TGTGCCAGCAGCGTAGGGGCAGGCAACGAGCAGTACTTC. Translated, it gives CASSVGAGNEQYF.

The gene calls are TRBV5-1 and TRBJ2-5, with TRBD1 as a possible D gene (6 bases). The CDR3 covers 16 residues. Germline-derived CDR1 and CDR2 are SGHRS and YFSETQ. V shed 4 bases and J shed 1 base, with 17 bases lying between them. The CDR3 spells CASSGVDTGTQETQYF. DNA of the CDR3: TGCGCCAGCAGCGGAGTAGATACAGGGACCCAAGAGACCCAGTACTTC.